The clone carrying this T cell receptor beta chain has at least ten counts. The target antigen is unknown. This entry belongs to a study of T cells in Graves' hyperthyroidism and ophthalmopathy. Study-level information: Peripheral blood was obtained at initial diagnosis, preceding any treatment.

Study-wide results and caveats: Before onset, by a median of approximately 6.2 months, the model predicted ophthalmopathy.

The TCR beta CDR3 regions underwent amplification using RNA transcripts as the source. When the TCR CDR3 underwent first-round RT-PCR, the HTBI primer set was used. TCRdb recomputed calls from the multiplex PCR reads with MiXCR, one row per CDR3 protein. The repertoire includes fewer than 650,000 distinct CDR3 sequences, about 15% of them detected once, and around 4% sits in the top ten. The CDR3 is made up of 16 amino acids. CDR1 and CDR2 (germline): MNHNS, SASEGT. With 4 bases clipped from V and 4 bases from J, the junction kept 6 bases outside the gene matches. The rearrangement links TRBV6-1 to TRBJ2-5, with 13 bases matching TRBD2. The specimen sequenced was blood. The TCR comes from a woman between 40 and 55 years old with Graves' ophthalmopathy. CDR3 sequence reads: CASSALAGGVRETQYF. The CDR3 nucleotides read TGTGCCAGCAGTGCACTAGCGGGAGGGGTGAGAGAGACCCAGTACTTC.